The next 22 T cell receptor beta chains were all read from a single sample in a study of blood T cell repertoires in COVID-19. The protocol was immunoSEQ multiplex PCR, while the TCRdb copy is restricted to in-frame clones and leaves out a portion. The sample has 320,000 or so clones; around 86% are singletons. Specimen: PBMCs or T cells enriched from blood (not recorded which). The receptors shown here come from a man between 60 and 75 years old who had recovered from COVID-19.

The chain uses TRBV7-9 and TRBJ2-3; TRBD1 might be the D (6 bases). CDR1 SEHNR and CDR2 FQNEAQ come from the germline V gene (reference sequence). CDR3 length: 15 amino acids. The V end was cut by 1 base, the J end by 5 bases, with 13 bases between. The CDR3 DNA sequence: TGTGCCAGCAGCTTAGACAGGGTGCGAGTAGATACGCAGTATTTT. It yields the protein CASSLDRVRVDTQYF.

The CDR3 sequence is CASRGQPGTEAFF. CDR3 DNA sequence: TGTGCCAGCAGGGGACAGCCGGGCACTGAAGCTTTCTTT. The chain joins TRBV6-5 to TRBJ1-1; the match to TRBD1 covers 7 bases. The V segment lost 6 bases and the J segment 4 bases; nucleotides outside the gene matches: 5. From germline, CDR1 is MNHEY and CDR2 SVGAGI. The CDR3 has 13 amino acids.

The chain recombines TRBV2 with TRBJ1-6; possibly TRBD1 for D (5 bases). Germline V gene sequence: CDR1 SNHLY, CDR2 FYNNEI. Between the trimmed V and J ends, which lost 4 bases and 17 bases, there was a span of 12 bases. The CDR3 sequence is 11 residues long. DNA for the CDR3: TGTGCCAGCAGTGCAGGGAGGGCGGTCCACTTT. Residues: CASSAGRAVHF.

This clone was picked up one time. The gene calls are TRBV4-1 and TRBJ1-2; 8 nucleotides line up with TRBD1. The J segment lost 4 bases and the V segment lost 4 bases, leaving 11 bases of the junction unmatched. The CDR3 consists of 16 residues. CDR1 and CDR2 (germline): MGHRA, YSYEKL. CDR3 bases: TGCGCCAGCAGCCTGACCCTGGACAGGGTAGGCTATGGCTACACCTTC. Encoded protein: CASSLTLDRVGYGYTF.

CDR3 amino acids: CASSLAGTVIRETQYF. For the CDR3, the DNA is TGTGCCAGCAGCTTAGCCGGGACAGTAATTCGAGAGACCCAGTACTTC. The chain recombines TRBV7-2 with TRBJ2-5, with 7 bases that match TRBD1. The CDR3 covers 16 residues. V shed 0 bases, J shed 4 bases, and the junction held 8 bases outside the gene matches. Germline assignment: CDR1 SGHTA and CDR2 FQGNSA.

CDR3 residues: CASTLTPDRGGEQYF. The CDR3, as DNA: TGTGCCAGCACCCTCACCCCCGACAGGGGAGGCGAGCAGTACTTC. The rearrangement links TRBV27 to TRBJ2-7; 8 bases are a match to TRBD1. Germline CDR1 reads MNHEY; CDR2 reads SMNVEV (reference sequence). Germline trimming cut 7 bases from V and 6 bases from J; bases unmatched to any gene: 14. This CDR3 contains 15 residues.

The J gene is TRBJ2-1, the V gene TRBV12-5; D is possibly TRBD2 (6 bases). CDR1 and CDR2 from the germline V gene are LGHNT and FRNRAP. The CDR3 spans 13 residues. Trimming stripped 6 bases from V and 6 bases from J, with 12 bases between. The CDR3 DNA is TGTGCTAGTGGGGACCTTAGCGGCAATGAGCAGTTCTTC. Protein sequence: CASGDLSGNEQFF.

The chain employs TRBV5-1 and TRBJ2-6; 9 positions agree with TRBD2. Trimming cost V 1 base and J 3 bases; bases outside gene matches: 11. The CDR3 has 19 amino acids. Germline CDR1 reads SGHRS; CDR2 reads YFSETQ. The CDR3 sequence: CASSLLAGTVSRGANVLTF. CDR3 nucleotides: TGCGCCAGCAGCTTGCTAGCGGGAACTGTGTCCCGTGGGGCCAACGTCCTGACTTTC.

The V and J genes are TRBV2 and TRBJ2-1; tentative D call: TRBD2 (6 bases). The CDR3 is made up of 15 amino acids. Trimming removed 7 bases from V and 8 bases from J, with 21 bases in between. CDR1 and CDR2 from the germline V gene are SNHLY and FYNNEI. The CDR3 sequence is CASIRRLESNYEQFF. In DNA form, the CDR3 reads TGTGCCAGCATTCGAAGACTAGAGAGTAACTATGAGCAGTTCTTC.

J is TRBJ1-4 and V is TRBV21-1; TRBD1 reflects the table's D call only, with no check against the DNA. TRBV21-1 is given as a pseudogene. The CDR3 length is 14 residues. The CDR3 is CASSRDRGAEKLFF. The DNA for the CDR3 is TGTGCCAGCAGCAGGGACAGGGGCGCTGAAAAACTGTTTTTT.

The CDR3 nucleotides read TGTGCCAGCAGTGAAGCTGACAGGGGCTACGAGCAGTACTTC. Translating it yields CASSEADRGYEQYF. The chain is built from TRBV2 and TRBJ2-7; 8 bases are a match to TRBD1. V dropped 0 bases and J dropped 3; count of bases not matched to a gene: 1. CDR3 size: 14 residues. CDR1 and CDR2 (germline): SNHLY, FYNNEI. The full variable domain, its missing parts supplied by reference TRBV2 and TRBJ2-7, is EPEVTQTPSHQVTQMGQEVILRCVPISNHLYFYWYRQILGQKVEFLVSFYNNEISEKSEIFDDQFSVERPDGSNFTLKIRSTKLEDSAMYFCASSEADRGYEQYFGPGTRLTVT.

In this sample, this clone turned up once. Different DNA sequences within this sample yield the same CDR3. J is TRBJ2-3 and V is TRBV27; 11 bases match TRBD2. Germline CDR1 and CDR2: MNHEY and SMNVEV (reference sequence). Trimming cost V 5 bases and J 1 base; bases outside gene matches: 2. This CDR3 comprises 15 residues. DNA of the CDR3: TGTGCCAGCAGTCAACTAGCGGGAGGCACAGATACGCAGTATTTT. This sequence encodes CASSQLAGGTDTQYF.

The V call is TRBV15, the J call TRBJ1-4; the match to TRBD1 covers 10 bases. From germline, CDR1 is LNHNV and CDR2 YYDKDF (reference sequence). V gave up 3 bases and J gave up 8 bases; unmatched junction bases: 9. The length of the CDR3 is 16 residues. DNA for the CDR3: TGTGCCACCAGCAGTGGGGACAGGGGCGCACGGGAAAAACTGTTTTTT. This codes for CATSSGDRGAREKLFF.

Only a few counts were recorded for this clone. This sequence joins TRBV20-1 and TRBJ2-7; 7 bases are a match to TRBD1. Unmatched junction bases numbered 2, after V lost 3 bases and J lost 0 bases. CDR3 length: 13 residues. The germline V gene has CDR1 DFQATT and CDR2 SNEGSKA (reference sequence). This chain's CDR3 is CSASRGPSYEQYF. The DNA of the CDR3 is TGCAGTGCTAGTAGGGGGCCCTCCTACGAGCAGTACTTC.

J is TRBJ1-1 and V is TRBV5-1, with D maybe TRBD1 (5 bases). The CDR3 has 15 residues. The V and J ends lost 0 bases and 3 bases respectively, with 12 bases between them. Germline V CDR1 and CDR2: SGHRS, YFSETQ. Here the CDR3 reads CASSLAGRSDTEAFF. DNA for the CDR3: TGCGCCAGCAGCTTGGCAGGGCGGTCAGACACTGAAGCTTTCTTT.

In this sample, this clone turned up once. The chain employs TRBV19 and TRBJ2-7, with TRBD2 identical over 7 bases. J lost 0 bases, V lost 6 bases, and 8 bases had no gene match. Germline V gene data show CDR1 as LNHDA and CDR2 as SQIVND (reference sequence). The CDR3 loop spans 15 amino acids. CDR3 coding DNA: TGTGCCAGTAGGTACCGGGAGGCCCCCTCCTACGAGCAGTACTTC. Translated, it gives CASRYREAPSYEQYF.

The chain couples TRBV7-3 to TRBJ2-3; a possible D gene is TRBD1 (6 bases). The CDR3 totals 17 residues. The V gene lost 5 bases and the J gene lost 0 bases, with 18 bases spanning the gap. In germline, CDR1 is SGHTA, CDR2 FQGTGA. The CDR3 DNA reads TGTGCCAGCAGCCATCTTGCAGGGGCCCTCAGCACAGATACGCAGTATTTT. Amino acid sequence: CASSHLAGALSTDTQYF.

The chain uses TRBV12-5 and TRBJ2-7; D is possibly TRBD1 (5 bases). Germline V lookup: CDR1 LGHNT, CDR2 FRNRAP. The CDR3 spans 15 residues. V shed 6 bases and J shed 0 bases, with 15 bases lying between them. DNA of the CDR3: TGTGCTAGTGGGCCCCCCAGGGCCCCCTCCTACGAGCAGTACTTC. Translating gives CASGPPRAPSYEQYF.

The chain couples TRBV13 to TRBJ2-5; 7 bases align to TRBD2. This CDR3 region has 16 residues. Germline trimming cut 4 bases from V and 5 bases from J; bases unmatched to any gene: 13. The germline CDR1 and CDR2 sequences are PRHDT and FYEKMQ (reference sequence). This chain's CDR3 is CASSSLAGSGVETQYF. CDR3 nucleotides: TGTGCCAGCAGCTCTTTAGCGGGTTCGGGGGTGGAGACCCAGTACTTC.

The chain couples TRBV29-1 to TRBJ2-7, with 7 bases identical to TRBD2. The CDR3 spans 13 residues. Losses at the gene ends were 3 bases for V and 4 bases for J; bases not matched to a gene: 6. Germline values: CDR1 SQVTM, CDR2 ANQGSEA. Here the CDR3 DNA reads TGCAGCGTTGAGGGGCAGGGAGGGTACGAGCAGTACTTC. Protein sequence: CSVEGQGGYEQYF.

This rearrangement joins TRBV6-1 to TRBJ2-5; a possible D gene is TRBD2 (5 bases). Trimming stripped 2 bases from V and 1 base from J, with 14 bases between. This CDR3 is built from 16 residues. Germline V gene lookup returns CDR1 MNHNS and CDR2 SASEGT. The CDR3 reads CASSESIGAAQETQYF. In nucleotides, the CDR3 is TGTGCCAGCAGTGAATCTATCGGAGCGGCCCAAGAGACCCAGTACTTC.

J is TRBJ1-2 and V is TRBV18, with D possibly matching TRBD1 (5 bases). This CDR3 has 15 amino acids. CDR1 is KGHSH, CDR2 LQKENI, per germline. The germline V and J ends were trimmed by 2 bases and 0 bases, with 10 bases remaining between them. CDR3 loop: CASSPTDITNYGYTF. The DNA of the CDR3 is TGTGCCAGCTCACCAACGGACATCACTAACTATGGCTACACCTTC.